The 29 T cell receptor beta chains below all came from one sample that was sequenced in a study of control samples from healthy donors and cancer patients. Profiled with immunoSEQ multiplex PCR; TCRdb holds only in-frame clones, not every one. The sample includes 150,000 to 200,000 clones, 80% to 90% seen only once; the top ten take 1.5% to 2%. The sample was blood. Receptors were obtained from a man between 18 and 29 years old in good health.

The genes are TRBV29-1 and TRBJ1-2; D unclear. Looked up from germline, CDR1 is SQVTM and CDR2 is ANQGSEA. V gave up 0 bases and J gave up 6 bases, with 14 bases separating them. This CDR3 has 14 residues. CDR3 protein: CSVEDWAGSDGYTF. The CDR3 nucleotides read TGCAGCGTTGAAGATTGGGCCGGGTCCGATGGCTACACCTTC.

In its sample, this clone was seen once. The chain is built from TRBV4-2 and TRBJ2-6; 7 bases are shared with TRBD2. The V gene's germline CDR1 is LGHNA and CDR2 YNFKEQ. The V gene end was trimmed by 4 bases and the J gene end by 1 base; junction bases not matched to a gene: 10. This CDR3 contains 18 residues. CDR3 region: CASSLGLERRSGANVLTF. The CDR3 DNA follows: TGTGCCAGCAGCCTAGGACTAGAGAGACGATCTGGGGCCAACGTCCTGACTTTC.

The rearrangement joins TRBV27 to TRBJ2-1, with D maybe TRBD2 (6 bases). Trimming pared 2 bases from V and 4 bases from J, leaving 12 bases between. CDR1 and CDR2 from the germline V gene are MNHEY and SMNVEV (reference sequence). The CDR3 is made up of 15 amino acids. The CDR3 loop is CASSLAGNPYNEQFF. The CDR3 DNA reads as TGTGCCAGCAGTTTAGCGGGGAACCCGTACAATGAGCAGTTCTTC.

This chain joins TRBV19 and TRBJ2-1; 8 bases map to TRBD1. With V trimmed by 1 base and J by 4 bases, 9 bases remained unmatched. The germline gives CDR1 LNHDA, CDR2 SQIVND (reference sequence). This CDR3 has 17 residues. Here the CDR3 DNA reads TGTGCCAGTAGTATAGGCTTGGGACAGGCAAAATACAATGAGCAGTTCTTC. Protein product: CASSIGLGQAKYNEQFF.

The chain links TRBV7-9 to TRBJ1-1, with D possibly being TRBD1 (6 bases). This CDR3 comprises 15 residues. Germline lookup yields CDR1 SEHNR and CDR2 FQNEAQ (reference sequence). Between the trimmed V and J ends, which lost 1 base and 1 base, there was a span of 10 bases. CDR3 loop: CASSLVKTGNTEAFF. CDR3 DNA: TGTGCCAGCAGCTTAGTAAAGACAGGGAACACTGAAGCTTTCTTT.

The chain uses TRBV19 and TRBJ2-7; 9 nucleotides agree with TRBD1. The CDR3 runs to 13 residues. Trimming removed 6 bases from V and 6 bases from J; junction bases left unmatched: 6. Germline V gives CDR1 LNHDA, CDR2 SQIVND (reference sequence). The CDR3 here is CASSTGTGSEQYF. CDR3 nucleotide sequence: TGTGCCAGTAGCACCGGGACAGGGTCCGAGCAGTACTTC.

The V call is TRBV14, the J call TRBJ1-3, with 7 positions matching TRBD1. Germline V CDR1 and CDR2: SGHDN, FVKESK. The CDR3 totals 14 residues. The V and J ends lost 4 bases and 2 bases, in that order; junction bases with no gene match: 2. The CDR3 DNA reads TGTGCCAGCAGCCGGACAGGCCCTGGAAACACCATATATTTT. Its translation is CASSRTGPGNTIYF.

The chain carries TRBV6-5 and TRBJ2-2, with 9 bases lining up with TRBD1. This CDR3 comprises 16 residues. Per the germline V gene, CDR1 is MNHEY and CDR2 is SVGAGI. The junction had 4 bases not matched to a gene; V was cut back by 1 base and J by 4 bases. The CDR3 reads CASSYWTGAGTGELFF. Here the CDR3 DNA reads TGTGCCAGCAGTTACTGGACAGGGGCCGGCACCGGGGAGCTGTTTTTT.

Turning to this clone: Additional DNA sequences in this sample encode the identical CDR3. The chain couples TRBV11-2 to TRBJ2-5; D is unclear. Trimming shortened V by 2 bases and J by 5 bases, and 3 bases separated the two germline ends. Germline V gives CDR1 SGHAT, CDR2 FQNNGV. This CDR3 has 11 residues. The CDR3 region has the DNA TGTGCCAGCAGCTTATTGGAGACCCAGTACTTC. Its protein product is CASSLLETQYF.

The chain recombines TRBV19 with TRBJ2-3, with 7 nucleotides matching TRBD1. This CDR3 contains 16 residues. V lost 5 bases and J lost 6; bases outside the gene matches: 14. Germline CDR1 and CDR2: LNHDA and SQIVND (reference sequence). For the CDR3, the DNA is TGTGCCAGTAGTGTGGGGGTGAGGACAGGCGGGGATACGCAGTATTTT. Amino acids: CASSVGVRTGGDTQYF.

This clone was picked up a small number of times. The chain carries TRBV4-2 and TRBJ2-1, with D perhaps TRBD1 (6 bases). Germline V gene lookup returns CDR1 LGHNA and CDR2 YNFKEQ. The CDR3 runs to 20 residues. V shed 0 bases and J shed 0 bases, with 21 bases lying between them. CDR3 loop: CASSQDNVWDTPSSYNEQFF. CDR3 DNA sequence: TGTGCCAGCAGCCAAGATAATGTTTGGGACACCCCGAGCTCCTACAATGAGCAGTTCTTC.

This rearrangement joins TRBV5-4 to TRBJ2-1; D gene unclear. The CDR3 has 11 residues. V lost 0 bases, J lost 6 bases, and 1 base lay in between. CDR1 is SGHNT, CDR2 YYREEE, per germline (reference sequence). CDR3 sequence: CASSLGNEQFF. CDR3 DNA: TGTGCCAGCAGCTTGGGCAATGAGCAGTTCTTC. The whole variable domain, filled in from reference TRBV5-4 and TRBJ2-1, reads ETGVTQSPTHLIKTRGQQVTLRCSSQSGHNTVSWYQQALGQGPQFIFQYYREEENGRGNFPPRFSGLQFPNYSSELNVNALELDDSALYLCASSLGNEQFFGPGTRLTVL.

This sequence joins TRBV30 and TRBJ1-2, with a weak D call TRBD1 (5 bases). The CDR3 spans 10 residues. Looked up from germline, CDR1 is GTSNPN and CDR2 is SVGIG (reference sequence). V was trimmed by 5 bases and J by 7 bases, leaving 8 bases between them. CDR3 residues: CAWGDRGYTF. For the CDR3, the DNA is TGTGCCTGGGGGGACCGTGGCTACACCTTC. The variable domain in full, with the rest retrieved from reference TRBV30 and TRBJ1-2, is SQTIHQWPATLVQPVGSPLSLECTVEGTSNPNLYWYRQAAGRGLQLLFYSVGIGQISSEVPQNLSASRPQDRQFILSSKKLLLSDSGFYLCAWGDRGYTFGSGTRLTVV.

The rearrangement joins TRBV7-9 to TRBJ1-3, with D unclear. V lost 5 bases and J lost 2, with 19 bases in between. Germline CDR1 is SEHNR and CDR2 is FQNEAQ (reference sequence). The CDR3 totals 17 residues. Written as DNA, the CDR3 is TGTGCCAGCAGCGTCCCCACCGGGCCGAAGGCTGGAAACACCATATATTTT. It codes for CASSVPTGPKAGNTIYF.

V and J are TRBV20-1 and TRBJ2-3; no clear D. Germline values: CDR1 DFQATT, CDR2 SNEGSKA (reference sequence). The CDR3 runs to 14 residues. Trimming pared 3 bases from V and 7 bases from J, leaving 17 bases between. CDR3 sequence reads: CSASVDRSAYTQYF. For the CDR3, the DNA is TGCAGTGCTAGTGTAGACCGCTCCGCTTATACGCAGTATTTT.

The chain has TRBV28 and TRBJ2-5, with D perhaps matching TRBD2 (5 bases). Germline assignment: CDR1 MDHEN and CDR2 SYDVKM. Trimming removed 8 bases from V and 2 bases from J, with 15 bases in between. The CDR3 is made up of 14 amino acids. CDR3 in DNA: TGTGCCAGCCGAGCTGGACTTACGCAAGAGACCCAGTACTTC. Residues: CASRAGLTQETQYF.

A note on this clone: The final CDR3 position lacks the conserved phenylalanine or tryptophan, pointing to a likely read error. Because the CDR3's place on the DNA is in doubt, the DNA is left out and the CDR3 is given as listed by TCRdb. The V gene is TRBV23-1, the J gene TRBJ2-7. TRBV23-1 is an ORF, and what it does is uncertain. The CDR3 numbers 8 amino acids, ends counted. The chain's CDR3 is CASSHLSL.

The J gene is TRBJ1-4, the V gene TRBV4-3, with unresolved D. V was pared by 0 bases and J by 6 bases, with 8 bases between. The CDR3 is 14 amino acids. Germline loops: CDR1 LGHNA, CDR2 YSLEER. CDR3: CASSQDRPDEKLFF. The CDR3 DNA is TGCGCCAGCAGCCAAGATCGACCTGATGAAAAACTGTTTTTT.

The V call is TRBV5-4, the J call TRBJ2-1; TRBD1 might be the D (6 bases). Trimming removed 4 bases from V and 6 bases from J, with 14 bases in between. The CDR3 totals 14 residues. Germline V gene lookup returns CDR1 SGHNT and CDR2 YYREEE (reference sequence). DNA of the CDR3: TGTGCCAGCAGCCGTAGAGAAGGGGGCAATGAGCAGTTCTTC. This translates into CASSRREGGNEQFF.

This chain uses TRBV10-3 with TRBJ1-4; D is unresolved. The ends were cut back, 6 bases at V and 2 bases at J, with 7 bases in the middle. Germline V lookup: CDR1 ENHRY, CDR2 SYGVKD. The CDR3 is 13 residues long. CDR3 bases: TGTGCCATCAGAGCAATTACTAATGAAAAACTGTTTTTT. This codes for CAIRAITNEKLFF.

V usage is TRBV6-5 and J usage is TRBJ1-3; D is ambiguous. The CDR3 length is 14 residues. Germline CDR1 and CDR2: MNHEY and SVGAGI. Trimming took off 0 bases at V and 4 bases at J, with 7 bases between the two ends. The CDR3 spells CASSYSSLGNTIYF. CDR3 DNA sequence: TGTGCCAGCAGTTACTCAAGCCTGGGAAACACCATATATTTT.

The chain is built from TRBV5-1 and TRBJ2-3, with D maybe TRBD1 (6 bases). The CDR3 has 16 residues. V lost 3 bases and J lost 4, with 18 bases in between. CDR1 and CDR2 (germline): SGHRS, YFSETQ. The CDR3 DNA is TGCGCCAGCAGCTCTCACGGCCCCGCAGGGGCAGATACGCAGTATTTT. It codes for CASSSHGPAGADTQYF.

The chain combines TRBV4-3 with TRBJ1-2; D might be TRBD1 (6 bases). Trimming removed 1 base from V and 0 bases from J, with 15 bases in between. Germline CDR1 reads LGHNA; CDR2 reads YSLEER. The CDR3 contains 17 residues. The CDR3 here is CASSQAGGRTANYGYTF. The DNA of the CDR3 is TGCGCCAGCAGCCAAGCCGGGGGCAGGACCGCTAACTATGGCTACACCTTC.

This CDR3 reads CASSYSSGTKEKLFF. The CDR3 DNA follows: TGTGCCAGCAGTTACTCGTCCGGGACCAAGGAAAAACTGTTTTTT. This chain links TRBV6-5 with TRBJ1-4, with a weak D call TRBD1 (5 bases). CDR1 MNHEY and CDR2 SVGAGI come from the germline V gene. Trimming left V 0 bases short and J 8 bases short, with 13 bases between. This CDR3 contains 15 residues.

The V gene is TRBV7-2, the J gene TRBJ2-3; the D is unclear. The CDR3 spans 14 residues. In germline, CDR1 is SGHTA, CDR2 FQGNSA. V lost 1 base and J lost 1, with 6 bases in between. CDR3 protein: CASSLDFGTDTQYF. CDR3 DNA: TGTGCCAGCAGCTTAGATTTTGGCACAGATACGCAGTATTTT.

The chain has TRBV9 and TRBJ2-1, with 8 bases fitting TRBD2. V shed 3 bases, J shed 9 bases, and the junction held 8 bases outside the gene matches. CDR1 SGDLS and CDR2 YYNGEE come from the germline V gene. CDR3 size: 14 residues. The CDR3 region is CASSAGGLFGEQFF. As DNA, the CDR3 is TGTGCCAGCAGCGCGGGGGGGCTGTTTGGTGAGCAGTTCTTC.

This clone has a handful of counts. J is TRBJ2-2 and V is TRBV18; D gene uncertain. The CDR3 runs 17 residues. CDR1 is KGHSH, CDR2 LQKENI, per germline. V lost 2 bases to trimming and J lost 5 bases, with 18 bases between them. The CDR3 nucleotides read TGTGCCAGCTCACCAAGCCAGTCCCATTCTAGGACCGGGGAGCTGTTTTTT. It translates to CASSPSQSHSRTGELFF.

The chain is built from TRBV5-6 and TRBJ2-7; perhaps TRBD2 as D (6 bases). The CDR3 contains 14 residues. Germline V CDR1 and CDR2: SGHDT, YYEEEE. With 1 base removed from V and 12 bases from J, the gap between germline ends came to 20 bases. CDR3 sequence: CASSLLYSGGLGYF. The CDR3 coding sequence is TGTGCCAGCAGCTTGCTATATTCTGGAGGGCTTGGGTACTTC.

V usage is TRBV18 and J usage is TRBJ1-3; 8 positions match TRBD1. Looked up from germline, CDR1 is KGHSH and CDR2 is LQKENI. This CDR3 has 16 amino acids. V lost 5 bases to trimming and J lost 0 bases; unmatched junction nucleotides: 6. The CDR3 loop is CASSRDRSSSGNTIYF. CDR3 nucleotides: TGTGCCAGCTCAAGGGACAGGTCCAGCTCTGGAAACACCATATATTTT.